Below, 14 T cell receptor beta chains from the same sample are listed, as sequenced in a study of beta chain features in type 1 diabetes (dated by TCRdb to 2016 to 2018). Libraries were built with the immunoSEQ multiplex PCR assay. All of the isolated RNA was reverse transcribed with the High Capacity cDNA Reverse Transcription Kit, so expressed TCRB transcripts were sequenced. Not all clones reach the TCRdb copy of this immuneACCESS table, which keeps in-frame sequences only. Checked studies attribute under half of the gap to unresolved V genes and leave the rest unexplained. The sample profile shows under 950,000 clones; roughly 17% of them were found once. The top ten constitute around 0.02% of the sample. Sequenced sample: naive CD4+ T cells from blood. In the paper's terms, the cell subset or site label means: true naive CD4+ T cells. The receptor set was obtained from a woman aged 18 to 35 in good health.

This clone has a handful of counts. V is TRBV18 and J is TRBJ2-3, with D possibly matching TRBD2 (6 bases). The CDR3 is made up of 16 amino acids. Trimming left V 3 bases short and J 2 bases short, with 15 bases between. Germline V gene sequence: CDR1 KGHSH, CDR2 LQKENI. In DNA form, the CDR3 reads TGTGCCAGCTCACCGTCTGAACTAGCTATCACAGATACGCAGTATTTT. This translates into CASSPSELAITDTQYF.

This clone was picked up a small number of times. The chain carries TRBV7-9 and TRBJ2-7; 7 nucleotides line up with TRBD2. The CDR3 sequence is 15 residues long. From germline, CDR1 is SEHNR and CDR2 FQNEAQ (reference sequence). V lost 1 base, J lost 3 bases, and 6 bases stayed unmatched. The CDR3 loop is CASSLGTGGNYEQYF. CDR3 bases: TGTGCCAGCAGCTTAGGCACGGGAGGCAACTACGAGCAGTACTTC.

This chain connects TRBV5-6 to TRBJ2-3; 9 nucleotides agree with TRBD2. J lost 5 bases, V lost 1 base, and 8 bases had no gene match. The germline CDR1 and CDR2 sequences are SGHDT and YYEEEE. The CDR3 sequence is 16 residues long. CDR3 coding DNA: TGTGCCAGCAGCTTGAGAGTAGCGGGAGTGGTAGATACGCAGTATTTT. Translated, it gives CASSLRVAGVVDTQYF.

The CDR3 is CASSPTGQGAQKTQYF. CDR3 bases: TGTGCCAGCAGCCCTACGGGACAGGGGGCGCAGAAGACCCAGTACTTC. V usage is TRBV28 and J usage is TRBJ2-5; TRBD1 matches at 12 bases. The CDR3 totals 16 residues. Germline V CDR1 and CDR2: MDHEN, SYDVKM. V lost 6 bases to trimming and J lost 6 bases; unmatched junction nucleotides: 11.

The rearrangement uses TRBV4-2 and TRBJ2-3; D is ambiguous. Germline loops: CDR1 LGHNA, CDR2 YNFKEQ. The V gene lost 0 bases and the J gene lost 3 bases, with 10 bases spanning the gap. There are 15 residues in the CDR3. The CDR3 nucleotides are TGTGCCAGCAGCCAAGATCGCAGACAAACAGATACGCAGTATTTT. It is translated as CASSQDRRQTDTQYF.

This chain uses TRBV5-1 with TRBJ2-1; unclear D gene. Germline CDR1 is SGHRS and CDR2 is YFSETQ. With 0 bases removed from V and 2 bases from J, the gap between germline ends came to 9 bases. The CDR3 totals 15 residues. The CDR3 here is CASSLVRVAYNEQFF. The CDR3 DNA is TGCGCCAGCAGCTTGGTACGGGTAGCCTACAATGAGCAGTTCTTC.

This clone turned up a few times. J is TRBJ2-7 and V is TRBV11-2, with D perhaps matching TRBD1 (6 bases). This CDR3 has 16 amino acids. Germline V gene data show CDR1 as SGHAT and CDR2 as FQNNGV. V was trimmed by 6 bases and J by 4 bases, leaving 22 bases between them. CDR3 coding DNA: TGTGCCAGCAGTCGCACTGACCCCCGGACAGATTACGAGCAGTACTTC. It is translated as CASSRTDPRTDYEQYF.

This clone was counted only a few times. The chain combines TRBV9 with TRBJ2-1; a possible D gene is TRBD2 (6 bases). This CDR3 comprises 16 residues. The ends were cut back, 2 bases at V and 4 bases at J, with 16 bases in the middle. The V gene's germline CDR1 is SGDLS and CDR2 YYNGEE. The DNA for the CDR3 is TGTGCCAGCAGCGTCCAAGTACGCGGGGCATACAATGAGCAGTTCTTC. It encodes CASSVQVRGAYNEQFF.

The chain links TRBV7-9 to TRBJ1-1; no firm D call. CDR3 length: 17 amino acids. Germline CDR1 reads SEHNR; CDR2 reads FQNEAQ (reference sequence). Trimming took off 0 bases at V and 11 bases at J, with 25 bases between the two ends. The CDR3 region is CASSLAQAGGPQRMAFF. CDR3 sequence (DNA): TGTGCCAGCAGCTTAGCGCAGGCAGGTGGGCCTCAACGGATGGCTTTCTTT.

This clone came up a few times. The V and J genes are TRBV18 and TRBJ2-1; D might be TRBD2 (5 bases). V lost 4 bases and J lost 0, with 10 bases in between. Per the germline V gene, CDR1 is KGHSH and CDR2 is LQKENI. The CDR3 runs to 15 residues. The CDR3 DNA is TGTGCCAGCTCACTAGCGCTGAGCTCCTACAATGAGCAGTTCTTC. Translated, it gives CASSLALSSYNEQFF.

This chain connects TRBV28 to TRBJ2-3; 11 bases line up with TRBD2. The CDR3 is 18 amino acids. CDR1 is MDHEN and CDR2 is SYDVKM in the germline V gene. J was trimmed by 7 bases and V by 5 bases; bases with no gene match: 17. CDR3 sequence: CASSPIPGLAGPTNTQYF. CDR3 nucleotides: TGTGCCAGCAGTCCCATCCCCGGACTAGCGGGCCCTACCAATACGCAGTATTTT.

This clone turned up a few times. The genes are TRBV5-1 and TRBJ2-3; 8 nucleotides line up with TRBD1. Germline trimming cut 0 bases from V and 4 bases from J; bases unmatched to any gene: 4. Germline loops: CDR1 SGHRS, CDR2 YFSETQ. The CDR3 consists of 15 residues. CDR3 bases: TGCGCCAGCAGCTTGGGGACAGGGATGGCAGATACGCAGTATTTT. This gives the protein CASSLGTGMADTQYF.

This clone was seen a handful of times. The V gene is TRBV4-2, the J gene TRBJ2-2; a weak D match, TRBD2 (6 bases). With 4 bases removed from V and 1 base from J, the gap between germline ends came to 13 bases. CDR3 length: 16 amino acids. From germline, CDR1 is LGHNA and CDR2 YNFKEQ. The CDR3 reads CASSLYGGRNTGELFF. DNA of the CDR3: TGTGCCAGCAGCCTCTACGGGGGACGGAACACCGGGGAGCTGTTTTTT.

This clone was recorded a few times. The chain recombines TRBV5-6 with TRBJ2-2; D gene ambiguous. Germline values: CDR1 SGHDT, CDR2 YYEEEE. The V and J ends lost 6 bases and 6 bases respectively, with 9 bases between them. The CDR3 runs 12 residues. As DNA, the CDR3 is TGTGCCAGCACCTTCATACCCGGGGAGCTGTTTTTT. It translates to CASTFIPGELFF.